This T cell receptor beta chain was captured by sequencing in a study of blood T cell repertoires in COVID-19. Authors' processing steps: Cell counts per sample came from amplifying reference gene primers. Only in-frame clones appear in the TCRdb table, and some are missing; sequencing was by immunoSEQ multiplex PCR. For V, J and clone size, that table is used; D and trimming come from the DNA. The sample lists 150,000 to 200,000 clones, about four fifths seen once, with 8% to 13% in the top ten. Germline V gives CDR1 SEHNR, CDR2 FQNEAQ (reference sequence). Trimming removed 8 bases at V and 7 bases at J, with 11 bases between. CDR3 length: 12 amino acids.

J is TRBJ1-4 and V is TRBV7-9, with a possible D match to TRBD1 (6 bases). Sequences were obtained from PBMCs or T cells enriched from blood (not recorded which). The source of this sequence is a man aged 50-59 years who had recovered from COVID-19. Here the CDR3 reads CASWGGAEKLFF. In DNA, the CDR3 is TGTGCCAGCTGGGGGGGGGCTGAAAAACTGTTTTTT.